A single sample gave rise to the 3 T cell receptor beta chains below, sequenced in a study of CD8+CD57+ T cells in acquired aplastic anemia. Genomic DNA templated the TCR beta VDJ and CDR3 profiling. MiXCR was run by TCRdb on the reads, yielding one entry per CDR3 protein. The sample lists roughly 250,000 distinct CDR3 sequences, approximately 79% seen once, with roughly 42% in the top ten. By flow cytometry, patients selected for sequencing had shown an expansion of CD8+CD57+ cells. The sequenced material came from sorted CD4+, CD8+, or CD8+CD57+ T cells (not recorded which) from PBMCs. Receptors originate from a human donor with aplastic anemia.

The rearrangement uses TRBV9 and TRBJ2-3, with D tentatively TRBD1 or TRBD2 (7 bases each). Germline V gene lookup returns CDR1 SGDLS and CDR2 YYNGEE. The CDR3 is 15 amino acids. The germline V and J ends were trimmed by 4 bases and 11 bases, with 23 bases remaining between them. The CDR3 is CASSSGGESRNQQYF. For the CDR3, the DNA is TGTGCCAGCAGCTCAGGGGGGGAGAGCCGCAATCAGCAGTATTTT.

A word on this clonotype: A much larger clone lies a single base off, so this may be a read error. This rearrangement joins TRBV5-4 to TRBJ2-1; possibly TRBD1 or TRBD2 for D (5 bases each). V was trimmed by 2 bases and J by 1 base, leaving 10 bases between them. Per the germline V gene, CDR1 is SGHNT and CDR2 is YYREEE (reference sequence). This CDR3 comprises 15 residues. The CDR3 is CASSFTRGSYNEQFF. Written as DNA, the CDR3 is TGTGCCAGCAGCTTTACTAGGGGATCCTACAATGAGCAGTTCTTC.

About this clonotype: One end of the junction fails to match germline, which may point to a read error. V and J are TRBV7-3 and TRBJ2-2; D is tentatively TRBD1 or TRBD2 (6 bases each). The CDR3 spans 14 residues. The germline gives CDR1 SGHTA, CDR2 FQGTGA. Here the CDR3 DNA reads TGTGCCAGCAGCCCACCAGGTGGGGGCGGGGAGCAGTTTTTT. This encodes CASSPPGGGGEQFF.